The 4 T cell receptor beta chains given below trace back to one sample, sequenced in a study of blood T cells in healthy people across ages. Primers used in a second PCR of roughly 6 to 11 cycles were a sample-barcoded 5' primer and a J-beta primer mix. TCRdb ran MiXCR on the 5' RACE reads and lists one entry per CDR3 protein. The sample includes roughly 500,000 distinct CDR3 sequences, roughly a quarter of them seen just once. The material sequenced was blood. The source is a woman aged 70-85 years in good health.

This clonotype appeared a few times. J is TRBJ1-1 and V is TRBV7-9; D possibly corresponds to TRBD1 (6 bases). V shed 4 bases and J shed 4 bases, with 10 bases lying between them. The germline gives CDR1 SEHNR, CDR2 FQNEAQ (reference sequence). The CDR3 loop spans 13 amino acids. Here the CDR3 DNA reads TGTGCCAGCAGCTACACAGGGCGCACTGAAGCTTTCTTT. Translated, it gives CASSYTGRTEAFF.

This clonotype was seen more than once but under ten times. The chain carries TRBV2 and TRBJ2-5; 11 bases line up with TRBD2. From germline, CDR1 is SNHLY and CDR2 FYNNEI. This CDR3 region has 17 residues. Trimming at V came to 1 base and at J to 2 bases, leaving 6 bases not matched to a gene. The CDR3 spells CASSEGITSGGQETQYF. The CDR3, as DNA: TGTGCCAGCAGTGAAGGAATTACTAGCGGGGGACAAGAGACCCAGTACTTC.

This clonotype has a count of ten or more. The chain couples TRBV4-2 to TRBJ1-2; D is undetermined. The CDR3 loop spans 13 amino acids. The germline gives CDR1 LGHNA, CDR2 YNFKEQ. V lost 4 bases, J lost 8 bases, and 14 bases lay in between. The CDR3: CASSRLDREGYTF. For the CDR3, the DNA is TGTGCCAGCAGCCGCTTAGATAGGGAAGGCTACACCTTC.

The V gene is TRBV12-3 or TRBV12-4, the J gene TRBJ2-5; D perhaps matches TRBD2 (7 bases). The J call may be wrong; the DNA end is better matched by TRBJ2-7. The CDR3 covers 14 residues. For the CDR3, the DNA is TGTGCCAGCAGTTTAAGGGGGGGGGAAAACGAGCAGTACTTC. As protein: CASSLRGGENEQYF.